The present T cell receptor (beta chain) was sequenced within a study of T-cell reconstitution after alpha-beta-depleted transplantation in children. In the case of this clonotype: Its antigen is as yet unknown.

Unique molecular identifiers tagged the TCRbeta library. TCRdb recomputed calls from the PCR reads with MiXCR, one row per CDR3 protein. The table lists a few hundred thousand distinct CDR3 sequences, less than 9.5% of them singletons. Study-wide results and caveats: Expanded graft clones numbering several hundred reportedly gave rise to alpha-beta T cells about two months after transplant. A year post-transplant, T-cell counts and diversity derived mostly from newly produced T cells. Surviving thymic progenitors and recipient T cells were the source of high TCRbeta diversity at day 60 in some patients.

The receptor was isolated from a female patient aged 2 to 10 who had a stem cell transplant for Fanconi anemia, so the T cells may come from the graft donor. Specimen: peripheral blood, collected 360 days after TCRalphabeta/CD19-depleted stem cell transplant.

The CDR3 spells CASSGDRPRNYGYTF. CDR3 bases: TGTGCCAGCAGTGGAGACAGGCCCCGGAACTATGGCTACACCTTC. The chain carries TRBV6-1 and TRBJ1-2, with a possible D match to TRBD1 (6 bases). V gave up 4 bases and J gave up 2 bases, with 14 bases separating them. CDR3 length: 15 residues. CDR1 is MNHNS and CDR2 is SASEGT in the germline V gene.